This T cell receptor (beta chain) derives from a study of PD-L1 blockade in urothelial cancer (dated 2017 in TCRdb). Concerning the study at large: Therapy was started at some point between 2012 and 2014 for all patients, and atezolizumab 1,200 mg was administered intravenously every 3 weeks. TCR sequencing covered pretreatment tumor samples and matched, serially collected peripheral blood taken before and after atezolizumab treatment. The study, an exploratory multi-omic analysis, examined somatic, immune and clinical correlates of response to PD-L1 blockade with atezolizumab in urothelial cancer. Pretreatment blood TCR-seq was available for nearly 30 patients, at least one posttreatment blood collection was obtained for some 24 patients, and tumor TCR-seq was available for some 24 patients. Blood samples were analyzed at 3 weeks after treatment start (second dose) and at 6 weeks after treatment start. Whole exome sequencing and RNA sequencing of pretreatment tumors were performed alongside TCR sequencing in the same patients. A median of about 140,000 T cells and 83,000 or so unique TCRs was obtained from blood samples, and a median clonality of around 0.08 was observed. Fewer than ten patients achieved durable clinical benefit and 20 did not. An ECOG performance status of 0 or 1 was recorded for the patients, and 0 to 3 prior chemotherapy regimens had been received by the patients. Durable clinical benefit meant progression-free survival longer than 6 months, and TCR features were also tested against progression-free and overall survival. About 85% of the roughly 29 patients were males with bladder-origin urothelial cancer, and about 65% of the roughly 30 reported a prior smoking history. The full study reports these points: Improved progression-free and overall survival was found to be associated with pretreatment peripheral blood TCR clonality below the median. Small sample size (n ≈ 30) and many exploratory analyses mean the results are intended to be hypothesis-generating. At 3 weeks after the start of treatment, tumor-associated TCR clones in peripheral blood had expanded more in patients with durable benefit (n of about 21, p = 0.022).

Via the germline V gene (reference sequence), CDR1 is LNHDA and CDR2 SQIVND. The germline ends are 16 bases apart after V is trimmed by 1 base and J by 3 bases. Including cysteine and phenylalanine, the CDR3 has 17 amino acids. Just CDR3 DNA is preserved here, 51 bases in frame from base 1. Synthetic TCR analog templates were spiked into each PCR to estimate absolute template abundance from read counts. The immunoSEQ assay was used to amplify TCRbeta CDR3 regions from genomic DNA with bias-controlled V and J gene primers. Rearranged TCRbeta segments were sequenced at approximately 20X coverage. The authors processed their data as follows. Sequencing errors were corrected by clustering and CDR3s were annotated against IMGT to assign V, D and J genes. Downstream analyses used only productive TCRbeta rearrangements, leaving out any out-of-frame or stop-codon sequences. Clonality was computed as one minus Shannon entropy normalized by the log of the number of unique productive sequences. Fisher's exact test with Benjamini-Hochberg correction, at a threshold of adjusted p below 0.01, was used to find clones that differed between time points or between blood and tumor. TCRdb took this table from immuneACCESS and kept in-frame rearrangements with V and J called. Such tables lack part of the clones; where checked against another copy, unresolved V genes explain under half of the gap, and the rest is unexplained. V, J and clone size derive from that table, while D and trimming were established from the DNA sequence. The sample table records roughly 56,000 clones; roughly 82% of these occur just once. The ten largest make up 4% to 5% of the sample.

This clone has a single count. The target of this receptor is not known. No per-base quality is available; no much larger clone lies one base away. The cohort comprised more than 25 patients with locally advanced or metastatic urothelial carcinoma treated at Memorial Sloan Kettering on a trial protocol. Peripheral blood mononuclear cells were collected from each patient pretreatment and during treatment, giving between 1 and 8 total time points per patient. The Qiagen DNeasy Blood extraction kit was used to purify genomic DNA from total PBMCs and tumor samples. PBMCs were collected pretreatment and during treatment and were isolated and stored as previously described.

The chain is encoded by TRBV19 joined to TRBJ2-1, with TRBD2 as a weak D call on 5 bases. The sample in question was PBMCs, obtained around atezolizumab (anti-PD-L1) treatment. The TCR originated in a man in his 70s with urothelial cancer. The CDR3 reads as follows: CASSIAPGLSGYNEQFF. The nucleotide sequence reads TGTGCCAGTAGTATAGCACCCGGGTTGAGCGGCTACAATGAGCAGTTCTTC.